This T cell receptor (beta chain) is from a study of T cell repertoires in cytomegalovirus infection (dated by TCRdb to 2018 to 2020). With regard to the full study: The HLA type of each donor mattered for the analysis, because public TCR beta signatures pointed to carriage of CMV infection along with the matching HLA type.

Overall study outcomes, separate from this receptor: In the ex vivo response, HLA-C-restricted CMV-specific TCR beta clonotypes were dominant, and in two of eight donors the single most frequent clonotype came from this HLA-C-restricted group. Cumulative frequency of public TCR beta family members discriminated carriers of CMV infection plus the relevant HLA type in this cohort and an independent approximately 370-donor cohort.

From the germline V gene, CDR1 is SGHAT and CDR2 is FQNNGV. Spanning cysteine to phenylalanine, the CDR3 consists of 15 amino acids. Only the CDR3 region is kept as DNA, spanning 45 bases read in frame from base 1. Trimming costs V 1 base and J 1 base, and their ends lie 11 bases apart. This clonotype has just a few counts. The antigen this receptor binds is unknown. Base qualities are missing; no much larger clone stands one base away. Sequenced on an Illumina HiSeq 1500. TCRdb passed the public sequencing reads through fastp at Q25 and MiXCR, retaining productive beta sequences. When rows share a CDR3 protein, they turn into one entry using the most common DNA and genes. For this sample the table gives around 180,000 distinct CDR3 sequences, of which over 25% were detected only once. Clones ranked in the top ten supply approximately 30% of the sample.

Rearrangement joined TRBV11-2 to TRBJ2-7; no D gene call is confident. The sample comprised PBMCs. The sequence derives from a human donor in good health (CMV status not recorded). Some clones in this sample may be carry-over from other donors' samples. The bases read TGTGCCAGCAGCTTAGGGGCCTCCGATTCCTACGAGCAGTACTTC. Its coded protein is CASSLGASDSYEQYF.